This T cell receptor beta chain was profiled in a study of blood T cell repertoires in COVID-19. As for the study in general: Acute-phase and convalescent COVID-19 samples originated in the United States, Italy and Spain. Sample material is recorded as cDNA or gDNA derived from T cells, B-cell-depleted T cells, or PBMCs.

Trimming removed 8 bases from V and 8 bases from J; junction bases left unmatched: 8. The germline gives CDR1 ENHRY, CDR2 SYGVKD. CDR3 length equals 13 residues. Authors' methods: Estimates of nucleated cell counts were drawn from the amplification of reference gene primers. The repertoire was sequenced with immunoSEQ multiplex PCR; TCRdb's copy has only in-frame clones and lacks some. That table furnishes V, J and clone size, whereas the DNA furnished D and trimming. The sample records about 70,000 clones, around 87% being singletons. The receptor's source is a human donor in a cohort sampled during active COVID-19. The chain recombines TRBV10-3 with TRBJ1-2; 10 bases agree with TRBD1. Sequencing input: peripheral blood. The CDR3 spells CAIGTGEDRGYTF. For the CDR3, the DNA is TGTGCCATCGGGACAGGGGAAGATCGGGGCTACACCTTC.